This T cell receptor beta chain derives from a study of blood T cell repertoires in COVID-19. Study in general: Acute and convalescent COVID-19 specimens originated in the United States, Italy and Spain. Sources were T cells, B-cell-depleted T cells, or PBMCs; the material itself was cDNA or gDNA.

In the original processing: The assay estimated nucleated cells by amplifying reference gene primers. Here immunoSEQ multiplex PCR was the method, and the copy in TCRdb shows in-frame clones only, minus some. V, J and clone size were drawn from that table, and D and trimming were deduced from the DNA. The table lists hundreds of thousands of clones, 80% to 90% of them singletons. This clone was observed once. Germline CDR1 and CDR2: SGHRS and YFSETQ. The CDR3 has 12 amino acids. Trimming removed 0 bases from V and 10 bases from J, with 8 bases in between. The V gene is TRBV5-1, the J gene TRBJ2-1, with a weak D call TRBD1 (6 bases). Material: peripheral blood. The receptor was derived from a man in his forties with acute or convalescent COVID-19. The CDR3 DNA follows: TGCGCCAGCAGCTTGGCCGGGACAGAGCAGTTCTTC. This translates into CASSLAGTEQFF.